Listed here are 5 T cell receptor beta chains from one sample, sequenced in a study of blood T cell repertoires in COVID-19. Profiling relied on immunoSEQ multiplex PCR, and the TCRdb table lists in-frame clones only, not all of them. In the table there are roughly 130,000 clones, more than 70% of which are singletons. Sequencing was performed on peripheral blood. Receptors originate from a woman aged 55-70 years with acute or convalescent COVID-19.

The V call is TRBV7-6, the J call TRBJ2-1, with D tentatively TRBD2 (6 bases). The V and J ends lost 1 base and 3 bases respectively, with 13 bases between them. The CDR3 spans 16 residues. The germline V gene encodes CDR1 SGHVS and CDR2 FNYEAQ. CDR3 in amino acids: CASSLEPGVRYNEQFF. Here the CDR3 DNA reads TGTGCCAGCAGCTTAGAACCGGGAGTGCGCTACAATGAGCAGTTCTTC.

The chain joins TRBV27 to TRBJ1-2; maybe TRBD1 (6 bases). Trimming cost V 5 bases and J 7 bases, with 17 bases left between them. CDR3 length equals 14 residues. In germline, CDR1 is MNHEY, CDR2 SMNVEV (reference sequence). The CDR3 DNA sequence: TGTGCCAGCAGTCCCCCCGGGACAAGGGGTGGCTACACCTTC. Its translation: CASSPPGTRGGYTF.

The CDR3 bases are TGTGCCAGCAGTTATTCCGGGACAGGGAATCAGCCCCAGCATTTT. Amino acids: CASSYSGTGNQPQHF. The chain employs TRBV28 and TRBJ1-5, with 9 positions matching TRBD1. The V segment lost 4 bases and the J segment 4 bases; nucleotides outside the gene matches: 5. The germline CDR1 and CDR2 sequences are MDHEN and SYDVKM. The CDR3 runs 15 residues.

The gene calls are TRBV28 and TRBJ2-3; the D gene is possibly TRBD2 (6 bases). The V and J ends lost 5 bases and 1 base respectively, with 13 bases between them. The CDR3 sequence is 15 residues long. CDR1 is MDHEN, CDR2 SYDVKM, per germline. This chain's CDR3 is CASSPGGSGTDTQYF. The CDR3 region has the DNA TGTGCCAGCAGTCCCGGGGGTAGCGGCACAGATACGCAGTATTTT.

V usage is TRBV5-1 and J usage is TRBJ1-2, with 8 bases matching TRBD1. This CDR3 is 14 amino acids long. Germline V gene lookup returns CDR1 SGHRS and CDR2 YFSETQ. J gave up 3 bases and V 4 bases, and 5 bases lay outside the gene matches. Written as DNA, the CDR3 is TGCGCCAGCAGCACAGGACAGGGTCACTATGGCTACACCTTC. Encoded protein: CASSTGQGHYGYTF. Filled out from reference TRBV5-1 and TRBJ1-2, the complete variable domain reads KAGVTQTPRYLIKTRGQQVTLSCSPISGHRSVSWYQQTPGQGLQFLFEYFSETQRNKGNFPGRFSGRQFSNSRSEMNVSTLELGDSALYLCASSTGQGHYGYTFGSGTRLTVV.